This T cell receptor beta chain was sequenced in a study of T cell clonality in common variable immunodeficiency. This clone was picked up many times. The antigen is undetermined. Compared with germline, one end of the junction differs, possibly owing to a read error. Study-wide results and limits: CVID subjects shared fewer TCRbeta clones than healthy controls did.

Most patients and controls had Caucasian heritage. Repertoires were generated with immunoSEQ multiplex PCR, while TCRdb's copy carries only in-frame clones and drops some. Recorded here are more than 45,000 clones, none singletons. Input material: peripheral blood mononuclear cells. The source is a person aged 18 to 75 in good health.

The sequenced part of the CDR3 DNA is TGCGCCAGCAGCCATAATCGGGGGACCGGGGGG. The encoded protein is CASSHNRGTGG. The CDR3 reads in full as CASSHNRGTGGLFF. The chain has TRBV4-1 and TRBJ2-2; D possibly corresponds to TRBD2 (6 bases). Read data end 3 residues before the CDR3 end; the end is taken from the germline J gene. The germline CDR1 and CDR2 sequences are MGHRA and YSYEKL. The CDR3 covers 14 residues.